This T cell receptor (beta chain) was found in a study of blood T cell repertoires in COVID-19. Across the study: From T cells, B-cell-depleted T cells, or PBMCs came the material, which was cDNA or gDNA.

Original methodology: From reference gene primer amplification, estimates of nucleated cell counts were derived. The table came from immunoSEQ multiplex PCR; TCRdb's copy has only in-frame clones and leaves some out. V and J calls and clone size come straight from that table; D and trimming were deduced from the DNA. The sample lists more than 85,000 clones; roughly 92% were seen once. The V gene's germline CDR1 is LNHDA and CDR2 SQIVND (reference sequence). The CDR3 covers 16 residues. Trimming stripped 6 bases from V and 3 bases from J, with 20 bases between. This chain links TRBV19 with TRBJ1-2; D is ambiguous. The specimen was peripheral blood. This receptor was obtained from a woman in her 50s with COVID-19, enrolled during active disease. The CDR3 region has the DNA TGTGCCAGTAGCCCCCTCGCCCGAGGTGGGTACTATGGCTACACCTTC. Amino acid sequence: CASSPLARGGYYGYTF.